Reported below is one T cell receptor (beta chain). What it binds is not known. At one end the junction does not follow the germline gene, possibly because of a read error. Other DNA sequences within the sample encode an identical CDR3. Per germline, CDR1 LGHNA and CDR2 YNFKEQ. The CDR3 runs 17 residues. The record originates from a study of cytomegalovirus exposure and HLA in healthy donors. Study-level findings and limits: There were three CMV-associated chains whose specificity for CMV antigens was confirmed in vitro.

With 60 Vbeta and 13 Jbeta primers, the PCR was carried out. Original processing notes: About 12 million of the roughly 80 million unique TCR beta chains counted in a later analysis were shared. Method: immunoSEQ multiplex PCR; TCRdb's copy keeps in-frame clones and lacks some. The V and J calls and clone size come from that table; D and trimming were worked out from the DNA. The sample has over 150,000 clones; about 80% are singletons. The chain has TRBV4-2 and TRBJ1-3; D may be TRBD1 (6 bases). This receptor was taken from a man aged 18 to 30 in good health and CMV-seropositive. Sequenced: PBMCs. CDR3 residues: CASSQVAGVETGNTIYF. The CDR3 coding sequence is TGTGCCAGCAGCCAAGTCGCAGGGGTAGAAACTGGAAATACCATATATTTT.